The T cell receptor beta chain described here comes from a study of tumor-infiltrating lymphocytes in primary liver carcinoma (dated 2017 in TCRdb). Background on the whole study: Roughly five patients with histopathologically diagnosed primary liver carcinoma underwent surgical resection in China between late 2015 and 2016. Repertoires from technical replicates were highly reproducible, with mean shared-clone rates about 0.88 and correlation coefficients above 0.95. Of the five patients (three men and two women, aged 30 to 69 years), four had hepatocellular carcinoma and one had combined HCC and intrahepatic cholangiocarcinoma. Each sample produced about 3.5 to 7.13 million productive TCRbeta reads, and read depth showed no significant difference between tissue types. TCRbeta repertoire sequencing, expression microarrays and whole-exome sequencing were combined in the study across five regions of each liver tumor, with adjacent normal tissue and blood also included. The tumors of the five patients were staged as T1-T3 N0M0, with maximum diameters ranging from roughly 4 to 11 cm. TCRbeta repertoire sequencing covered 35 specimens from 5 patients: about 25 tumor regions, 5 adjacent noncancerous liver tissues and 5 peripheral blood samples.

Details on this clonotype: Its antigen is not yet known. One junction end does not reproduce the germline sequence, and a read error may be involved.

Blood RNA was extracted from unsorted whole blood using TRIzol reagent, and germline DNA was obtained with the DNeasy Blood & Tissue kit. Patients had chronic HBV infection and were treatment-naive at sampling. Before surgery, around 4 milliliters of peripheral blood were drawn into K2EDTA tubes. Study-wide findings and limitations: Compared with blood, tumors had a significantly larger share of the repertoire taken up by the top 250 clones (p = 0.039). Because sequencing covered only the TCR beta chain and unpaired alpha chains were not captured, true repertoire diversity is likely underestimated. Only five or six patients were included in the study, and the authors note that the findings should be validated in a larger study. Consistent with antigen-driven expansion, pairs of tumor regions showed higher repertoire overlap (mean roughly 36%) than either tumor-adjacent pairs (about 17%) or tumor-blood pairs (roughly 14%). Bulk unsorted samples precluded comparing CD4+ and CD8+ T cell repertoires.

CDR3 length: 12 amino acids, cysteine to phenylalanine. Just the 36-base CDR3 DNA is kept, in frame starting at base 1. TCRbeta-specific cDNA was reverse-transcribed from about 520 ng total RNA using a constant-region primer and ProtoScript II reverse transcriptase. TCRbeta libraries were built with three nested multiplex PCR rounds, a slightly modified ARM-PCR procedure. Each of the first two PCR rounds ran for approximately 11 cycles and used multiplex TRBV1-TRBV30 forward primers together with a Cbeta reverse primer. A final 25-cycle PCR with Deep VentR polymerase added sample barcodes and Illumina adapters. Before sequencing, amplicons of 200-500 bp were purified from gel using a QIAquick gel extraction kit. TCRbeta amplicons were sequenced on an Illumina HiSeq 2500 with 250-bp paired-end reads. From the authors' description of their analysis: To recover full CDR3 sequences, reads were quality-trimmed using Trimmomatic v0.33 and paired reads were then merged using FLASH v1.2.11. V, D and J germline segments were assigned to the rearranged TCRbeta sequences by MiGEC v1.2.1b. Clonotype statistics and Shannon-Wiener diversity indices were computed with VDJtools v1.0.0. To reduce sampling bias, subsequent analyses other than the diversity analysis used only the 250 most abundant clonotypes in each sample. TCRdb took the public reads, trimmed them with fastp at Q25, ran MiXCR for clone calling and kept in-frame beta chains. Every CDR3 protein is listed once, alongside the most common genes and DNA of its rows. These V and J calls rely on TCRdb rather than the paper's analysis. The sample includes 310,000 or so distinct CDR3 sequences, with approximately 54% observed a single time. Of the sample, about a sixth falls within the top ten clones.

The TCR comes from a woman aged 25 to 45 with primary liver carcinoma and hepatitis B virus infection. In this chain, TRBV12-3 or TRBV12-4 is recombined with TRBJ2-4, with no reliable assignment of the D segment. Material for sequencing was peripheral blood. The nucleotide sequence is given as TGTGCCAGCAGTTTAGACAAAAACATTCAGCACTTC. Its protein is CASSLDKNIQHF.